Listed here are 18 T cell receptor beta chains from one sample, sequenced in a study of control samples from healthy donors and cancer patients. Libraries were prepared by immunoSEQ multiplex PCR; TCRdb keeps only in-frame clonotypes and omits some of them. The data hold 88,000 or so clones, with 94% observed a single time. Sequencing was done on a sample of blood. Receptor source: a woman aged 18-29 years in good health.

The chain recombines TRBV4-3 with TRBJ1-1; no clear D gene. CDR1 is LGHNA and CDR2 is YSLEER in the germline V gene. This CDR3 comprises 15 residues. Trimming removed 1 base from V and 4 bases from J, with 13 bases in between. CDR3 nucleotides: TGCGCCAGCAGCCAAGCAGCCATTTTCGGCACTGAAGCTTTCTTT. Translation: CASSQAAIFGTEAFF.

The chain recombines TRBV5-1 with TRBJ1-2; unclear D gene. Germline V CDR1 and CDR2: SGHRS, YFSETQ. V was clipped by 4 bases and J by 4 bases, with 11 bases between them. This CDR3 comprises 13 residues. The DNA of the CDR3 is TGCGCCAGCAGCGTGGACGGGAGCTATGGCTACACCTTC. Its translation: CASSVDGSYGYTF.

This chain links TRBV3-1 (or the pseudogene TRBV3-2) with TRBJ2-1; 7 nucleotides match TRBD1. This CDR3 is built from 15 residues. Germline lookup yields CDR1 LGHDT and CDR2 YNNKEL (reference sequence). V gave up 1 base and J gave up 6 bases; unmatched junction bases: 6. CDR3 sequence (DNA): TGTGCCAGCAGCCAAGGACAGGGCGTATTCAATGAGCAGTTCTTC. Translating gives CASSQGQGVFNEQFF.

J is TRBJ2-3 and V is TRBV19; 7 bases map to TRBD1. This CDR3 is built from 14 residues. CDR1 LNHDA and CDR2 SQIVND come from the germline V gene (reference sequence). With 6 bases clipped from V and 4 bases from J, the junction kept 7 bases outside the gene matches. The CDR3 DNA reads as TGTGCCAGTAGCACCGGGACAGTTTCAGATACGCAGTATTTT. Translation: CASSTGTVSDTQYF.

V gene TRBV19 combines with J gene TRBJ2-1, with 12 positions matching TRBD2. From germline, CDR1 is LNHDA and CDR2 SQIVND (reference sequence). The V gene end was trimmed by 6 bases and the J gene end by 8 bases; junction bases not matched to a gene: 11. The CDR3 is 16 residues long. CDR3 residues: CASRRASGGARDEQFF. The CDR3 DNA is TGTGCCAGTAGACGAGCTAGCGGGGGGGCCAGGGATGAGCAGTTCTTC. Full variable domain (rest looked up from reference TRBV19 and TRBJ2-1): DGGITQSPKYLFRKEGQNVTLSCEQNLNHDAMYWYRQDPGQGLRLIYYSQIVNDFQKGDIAEGYSVSREKKESFPLTVTSAQKNPTAFYLCASRRASGGARDEQFFGPGTRLTVL.

V is TRBV27 and J is TRBJ2-7, with 9 bases that match TRBD1. Germline-derived CDR1 and CDR2 are MNHEY and SMNVEV (reference sequence). This CDR3 has 17 amino acids. Losses at the gene ends were 3 bases for V and 3 bases for J; bases not matched to a gene: 12. CDR3: CASSLGQGPPAFYEQYF. The CDR3 DNA follows: TGTGCCAGCAGTTTGGGACAGGGACCCCCAGCCTTCTACGAGCAGTACTTC.

The chain uses TRBV5-8 and TRBJ2-7; D gene ambiguous. From germline, CDR1 is SGHTS and CDR2 YDEGEE. V was clipped by 1 base and J by 0 bases, with 8 bases between them. The CDR3 extends over 14 amino acids. The DNA of the CDR3 is TGTGCCAGCAGCTTGCCGGGCAGCTCCTACGAGCAGTACTTC. It codes for CASSLPGSSYEQYF.

A single count supports this clone. This chain connects TRBV7-9 to TRBJ1-4; D is possibly TRBD1 (6 bases). There are 13 residues in the CDR3. The V gene's germline CDR1 is SEHNR and CDR2 FQNEAQ (reference sequence). The V and J ends lost 3 bases and 7 bases respectively, with 9 bases between them. The CDR3 loop is CASSLEGGEKLFF. The CDR3 region has the DNA TGTGCCAGCAGCTTGGAAGGGGGTGAAAAACTGTTTTTT.

The chain links TRBV5-1 to TRBJ1-4; TRBD1 is a possible D gene (6 bases). The V and J ends lost 4 bases and 3 bases respectively, with 13 bases between them. The CDR3 loop spans 15 amino acids. CDR1 and CDR2 from the germline V gene are SGHRS and YFSETQ. The chain's CDR3 is CASSKRGGSNEKLFF. The CDR3 nucleotides read TGCGCCAGCAGCAAAAGGGGGGGATCTAATGAAAAACTGTTTTTT. The full variable domain, completed using reference TRBV5-1 and TRBJ1-4, is KAGVTQTPRYLIKTRGQQVTLSCSPISGHRSVSWYQQTPGQGLQFLFEYFSETQRNKGNFPGRFSGRQFSNSRSEMNVSTLELGDSALYLCASSKRGGSNEKLFFGSGTQLSVL.

This chain uses TRBV5-4 with TRBJ2-5, with TRBD2 matching 9 bases. The CDR3 is 13 residues long. Germline trimming cut 3 bases from V and 5 bases from J; bases unmatched to any gene: 2. The germline CDR1 and CDR2 sequences are SGHNT and YYREEE (reference sequence). CDR3 protein: CASSWGLAETQYF. CDR3 in DNA: TGTGCCAGCAGCTGGGGACTAGCCGAGACCCAGTACTTC.

The chain links TRBV6-5 to TRBJ2-1; 8 bases are a match to TRBD2. The CDR3 spans 15 residues. The trim removed 0 bases at V and 8 bases at J, leaving 6 bases unmatched. Germline CDR1 is MNHEY and CDR2 is SVGAGI. The CDR3 loop reads CASSYSGAGEYEQFF. For the CDR3, the DNA is TGTGCCAGCAGTTACTCCGGAGCGGGAGAGTATGAGCAGTTCTTC.

The chain links TRBV5-6 to TRBJ1-5, with TRBD1 matching over 7 bases. The germline V gene encodes CDR1 SGHDT and CDR2 YYEEEE. V shed 2 bases and J 0 bases; nucleotides not matched to a gene: 14. The CDR3 sequence is 19 residues long. The CDR3 DNA reads TGTGCCAGCAGCTTACAGGGGACAAGGGGCATAAATAGCAATCAGCCCCAGCATTTT. Amino acids: CASSLQGTRGINSNQPQHF. Looking up the rest from reference TRBV5-6 and TRBJ1-5 gives the full variable domain: DAGVTQSPTHLIKTRGQQVTLRCSPKSGHDTVSWYQQALGQGPQFIFQYYEEEERQRGNFPDRFSGHQFPNYSSELNVNALLLGDSALYLCASSLQGTRGINSNQPQHFGDGTRLSIL.

The chain uses TRBV29-1 and TRBJ2-3; possibly TRBD2 for D (5 bases). The V gene's germline CDR1 is SQVTM and CDR2 ANQGSEA. With 3 bases removed from V and 3 bases from J, the gap between germline ends came to 13 bases. The CDR3 is 14 amino acids. The CDR3 reads CSVDREGGTDTQYF. Written as DNA, the CDR3 is TGCAGCGTTGATCGTGAGGGCGGGACAGATACGCAGTATTTT.

The V gene is TRBV10-3, the J gene TRBJ2-7; 8 bases match TRBD1. CDR1 and CDR2 from the germline V gene are ENHRY and SYGVKD. V dropped 6 bases and J dropped 5; count of bases not matched to a gene: 9. This CDR3 is 14 amino acids long. As DNA, the CDR3 is TGTGCCATCAGCTTCCAGGGGGCGGCTAACGAGCAGTACTTC. Amino acid sequence: CAISFQGAANEQYF.

The CDR3 loop reads CASTRDGGNEQFF. CDR3 in DNA: TGTGCCAGCACGCGGGACGGGGGCAATGAGCAGTTCTTC. This chain links TRBV2 with TRBJ2-1, with a weak D call TRBD2 (6 bases). The CDR3 is made up of 13 amino acids. Germline CDR1 is SNHLY and CDR2 is FYNNEI. V dropped 7 bases and J dropped 6 bases, with 13 bases sitting between them. The full variable domain, in which reference TRBV2 and TRBJ2-1 provide the parts outside the CDR3, is EPEVTQTPSHQVTQMGQEVILRCVPISNHLYFYWYRQILGQKVEFLVSFYNNEISEKSEIFDDQFSVERPDGSNFTLKIRSTKLEDSAMYFCASTRDGGNEQFFGPGTRLTVL.

The chain carries TRBV28 and TRBJ1-2; 11 positions match TRBD1. The germline CDR1 and CDR2 sequences are MDHEN and SYDVKM. The J segment lost 5 bases and the V segment lost 6 bases, leaving 8 bases of the junction unmatched. The CDR3 sequence is 15 residues long. In DNA form, the CDR3 reads TGTGCCAGCAGACCTCGGGACAGGGGGACTTATGGCTACACCTTC. It specifies CASRPRDRGTYGYTF.

The CDR3 loop is CASRRGGEISGGGGDTQYF. The CDR3 region has the DNA TGCGCCAGCAGGAGAGGCGGCGAGATAAGCGGTGGTGGCGGGGATACGCAGTATTTT. The rearrangement joins TRBV5-1 to TRBJ2-3, with a tentative D call TRBD2 (5 bases). The germline CDR1 and CDR2 sequences are SGHRS and YFSETQ. The CDR3 covers 19 residues. V lost 5 bases and J 6 bases, leaving 31 bases between the germline ends.

This chain joins TRBV29-1 and TRBJ2-6; 7 bases are a match to TRBD1. Unmatched junction bases numbered 9, after V lost 7 bases and J lost 3 bases. Germline V lookup: CDR1 SQVTM, CDR2 ANQGSEA. The CDR3 runs to 15 residues. CDR3 loop: CSGLDRVGGANVLTF. CDR3 coding DNA: TGCAGCGGGCTAGACAGGGTTGGTGGGGCCAACGTCCTGACTTTC.